Shown below are 18 T cell receptor beta chains from a single sample sequenced in a study of human T cells and chemical hapten exposure. Time point given: patch test 2, 6 weeks after DPC sensitization. Treatment noted: therapeutic diphenylcyclopropenone sensitization with weekly scalp DPC. TCRdb independently ran MiXCR on the RACE reads; one entry per CDR3 protein. Of about 80,000 distinct CDR3 sequences in the sample, roughly 12% were seen once. The material sequenced was whole blood, taken in connection with sensitization to the hapten diphenylcyclopropenone (DPC). These receptors were obtained from a man younger than 35 with alopecia areata. Some clones in this sample may be carry-over from other donors' samples.

This clonotype appeared a few times. The rearrangement uses TRBV20-1 and TRBJ1-1; a possible D gene is TRBD1 (6 bases). The ends were cut back, 4 bases at V and 4 bases at J, with 10 bases in the middle. The CDR3 extends over 12 amino acids. Germline V lookup: CDR1 DFQATT, CDR2 SNEGSKA (reference sequence). CDR3 sequence: CSAKRGSTEAFF. CDR3 nucleotide sequence: TGCAGTGCTAAGAGGGGGTCCACTGAAGCTTTCTTT.

The chain is built from TRBV4-1 and TRBJ1-1, with D unresolved. V shed 1 base and J shed 4 bases, with 10 bases lying between them. The CDR3 covers 14 residues. CDR1 is MGHRA and CDR2 is YSYEKL in the germline V gene. The CDR3 here is CASSQGLSGTEAFF. In DNA form, the CDR3 reads TGCGCCAGCAGCCAAGGTTTGTCTGGCACTGAAGCTTTCTTT.

This clonotype has a handful of counts. The chain has TRBV7-2 and TRBJ1-1; possible D gene TRBD1, 5 bases. The CDR3 length is 15 residues. Germline assignment: CDR1 SGHTA and CDR2 FQGNSA. The ends were cut back, 1 base at V and 4 bases at J, with 13 bases in the middle. CDR3 nucleotides: TGTGCCAGCAGCTTAGGGGGGACTCAGGGCACTGAAGCTTTCTTT. The encoded protein is CASSLGGTQGTEAFF.

This clonotype has ten or more counts. The chain uses TRBV6-1 and TRBJ2-7, with no clear D. In germline, CDR1 is MNHNS, CDR2 SASEGT. The CDR3 is made up of 16 amino acids. V was pared by 3 bases and J by 2 bases, with 17 bases between. For the CDR3, the DNA is TGTGCCAGCAGTGAGTATAAGAACCTCCTTGCCTACGAGCAGTACTTC. Translating it yields CASSEYKNLLAYEQYF.

Ten or more counts support this clonotype. The V and J genes are TRBV7-2 and TRBJ1-6; a weak D match, TRBD1 (5 bases). There are 15 residues in the CDR3. V shed 1 base and J shed 10 bases, with 14 bases lying between them. Germline V gene lookup returns CDR1 SGHTA and CDR2 FQGNSA. The CDR3 region has the DNA TGTGCCAGCAGCTTAGAGGCAGGGAAGAAGTCACCCCTCCACTTT. This encodes CASSLEAGKKSPLHF.

This clonotype was seen ten or more times. The J gene is TRBJ2-3, the V gene TRBV7-3; D perhaps matches TRBD2 (6 bases). V was trimmed by 5 bases and J by 6 bases, leaving 15 bases between them. Germline V gives CDR1 SGHTA, CDR2 FQGTGA. The CDR3 is 14 residues long. CDR3 DNA: TGTGCCAGCAGCCAAACCGGGGGATCGGATACGCAGTATTTT. Its translation is CASSQTGGSDTQYF.

V is TRBV9 and J is TRBJ1-1, with a tentative D call TRBD1 (5 bases). Germline V gives CDR1 SGDLS, CDR2 YYNGEE. Between the trimmed V and J ends, which lost 0 bases and 2 bases, there was a span of 8 bases. The CDR3 runs 14 residues. Written as DNA, the CDR3 is TGTGCCAGCAGCGTAGCGACAGCTAACACTGAAGCTTTCTTT. This codes for CASSVATANTEAFF.

This clonotype was counted between two and nine times. The J gene is TRBJ1-3, the V gene TRBV7-6; 7 bases line up with TRBD1. Germline CDR1 reads SGHVS; CDR2 reads FNYEAQ. There are 19 residues in the CDR3. V trimming: 4 bases; J trimming: 3 bases; junction bases outside the gene matches: 18. CDR3 loop: CASSYETGQLLSYGNTIYF. The CDR3 DNA sequence: TGTGCCAGCAGCTACGAGACGGGACAGCTCTTGAGTTATGGAAACACCATATATTTT.

The chain combines TRBV7-7 with TRBJ2-1; no clear D gene. This CDR3 is 13 amino acids long. The V gene's germline CDR1 is SSHAT and CDR2 FNYEAQ (reference sequence). V gave up 0 bases and J gave up 5 bases, with 5 bases separating them. In DNA, the CDR3 is TGTGCCAGCAGCTTAGCTATTGACAATGAGCAGTTCTTC. Residues: CASSLAIDNEQFF.

The V gene is TRBV7-2, the J gene TRBJ2-7, with 11 bases matching TRBD1. CDR3 length equals 18 residues. Germline loops: CDR1 SGHTA, CDR2 FQGNSA. Trimming cost V 5 bases and J 0 bases; bases outside gene matches: 12. CDR3 sequence: CASSPPPGQGVSSYEQYF. Written as DNA, the CDR3 is TGTGCCAGCAGCCCCCCCCCGGGACAGGGGGTGAGCTCCTACGAGCAGTACTTC.

Many counts were recorded for this clonotype. The chain links TRBV19 to TRBJ1-1, with D uncertain. V dropped 4 bases and J dropped 3 bases, with 15 bases sitting between them. The V gene's germline CDR1 is LNHDA and CDR2 SQIVND (reference sequence). This CDR3 is built from 15 residues. The CDR3 spells CASSTMLPRHTEAFF. The CDR3 DNA follows: TGTGCCAGTAGTACGATGCTCCCCAGGCACACTGAAGCTTTCTTT.

This clonotype occurred a few times. This chain connects TRBV7-9 to TRBJ1-1; a possible D gene is TRBD1 (6 bases). V was cut by 4 bases and J by 7 bases, with 22 bases left in between. The germline gives CDR1 SEHNR, CDR2 FQNEAQ (reference sequence). This CDR3 has 16 amino acids. The CDR3 DNA is TGTGCCAGCAGCTGGACAGTCGGCCGTAGAATCTATGAAGCTTTCTTT. It encodes CASSWTVGRRIYEAFF.

The table lists this clonotype with a few counts. The V call is TRBV7-2, the J call TRBJ1-1; D remains ambiguous. Between the trimmed V and J ends, which lost 4 bases and 1 base, there was a span of 7 bases. The CDR3 length is 13 residues. CDR1 and CDR2 from the germline V gene are SGHTA and FQGNSA. Here the CDR3 reads CASSSQSNTEAFF. In DNA form, the CDR3 reads TGTGCCAGCAGCTCTCAGTCGAACACTGAAGCTTTCTTT.

At least ten counts were recorded for this clonotype. V and J are TRBV7-8 and TRBJ2-1; D not certain. CDR3 length: 12 amino acids. V was cut by 0 bases and J by 14 bases, with 11 bases left in between. CDR1 is SGHVS and CDR2 is FQNEAQ in the germline V gene. The CDR3 DNA is TGTGCCAGCAGCTTAGCTGGGCAGTTGAAGTTCTTC. Its translation: CASSLAGQLKFF.

This clonotype occurred a few times. The CDR3 DNA reads TGCAGTGCTAGAGACAGGGTGGGGTGGAAACTGTTTTTT. The encoded protein is CSARDRVGWKLFF. The chain is built from TRBV20-1 and TRBJ1-4; D is possibly TRBD1 (5 bases). Per germline, CDR1 DFQATT and CDR2 SNEGSKA (reference sequence). The CDR3 spans 13 residues. V dropped 0 bases and J dropped 11 bases, with 13 bases sitting between them.

This clonotype was seen more than once but under ten times. V is TRBV6-4 and J is TRBJ1-1; no reliable D call. In germline, CDR1 is MRHNA, CDR2 SNTAGT. V lost 2 bases and J 4 bases, leaving 11 bases between the germline ends. The CDR3 extends over 14 amino acids. CDR3 nucleotide sequence: TGTGCCAGCAGTGACGGTCGTGAGGCCACTGAAGCTTTCTTT. Translated: CASSDGREATEAFF.

The V and J genes are TRBV6-2 or TRBV6-3 and TRBJ2-5, with 7 bases that match TRBD2. V dropped 3 bases and J dropped 5; count of bases not matched to a gene: 6. The CDR3 loop spans 14 amino acids. CDR1 and CDR2 from the germline V gene are MNHEY and SVGEGT. The CDR3 DNA reads as TGTGCCAGCAGTTATAGTCGGGGGGATGAGACCCAGTACTTC. Its translation is CASSYSRGDETQYF.

This sequence joins TRBV6-1 and TRBJ2-1; possible D gene TRBD1, 5 bases. The CDR3 is 13 residues long. V gave up 6 bases and J gave up 10 bases, with 16 bases separating them. CDR1 is MNHNS, CDR2 SASEGT, per germline. CDR3 protein: CASRTARGYEQFF. Here the CDR3 DNA reads TGTGCCAGCAGGACGGCAAGGGGCTACGAGCAGTTCTTC.